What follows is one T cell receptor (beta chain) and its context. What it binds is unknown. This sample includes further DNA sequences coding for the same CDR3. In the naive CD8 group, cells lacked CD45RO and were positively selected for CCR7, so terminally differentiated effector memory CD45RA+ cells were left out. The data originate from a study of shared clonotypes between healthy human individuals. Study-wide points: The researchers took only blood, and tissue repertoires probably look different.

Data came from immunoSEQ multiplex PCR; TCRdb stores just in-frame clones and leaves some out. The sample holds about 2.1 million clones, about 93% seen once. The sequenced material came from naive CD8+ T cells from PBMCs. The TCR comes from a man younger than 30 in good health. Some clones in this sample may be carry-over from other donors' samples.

DNA of the CDR3: TGTGCCATCAGTACGACAGGTTCATCCTACGAGCAGTACTTC. Amino acid sequence: CAISTTGSSYEQYF. The rearrangement uses TRBV10-3 and TRBJ2-7; possibly TRBD1 for D (6 bases). The CDR3 length is 14 residues. Germline V gives CDR1 ENHRY, CDR2 SYGVKD. Trimming took 5 bases from V and 1 from J, leaving 12 bases between them.